This T cell receptor beta chain was found in a study of cytomegalovirus exposure and HLA in healthy donors. Study-level background: A subsequent analysis stated that the 100 to 150 validation repertoires were run on the same platform as the roughly 670 first-cohort repertoires.

Germline V gene lookup returns CDR1 SGHVS and CDR2 FQNEAQ. V was clipped by 1 base and J by 5 bases, with 8 bases between them. The CDR3 loop spans 13 amino acids. Method: immunoSEQ multiplex PCR; TCRdb's copy keeps in-frame clones and lacks some. The table shows approximately 220,000 clones, with about 89% occurring only once. Broader study findings: In vitro assays verified that a few CMV-associated chains recognized CMV antigens specifically. The tendency of first-cohort TCR clusters to co-occur in the roughly 110 validation repertoires was identified by a subsequent analysis. Cytomegalovirus-associated status was assigned to 150 to 200 TCR beta chains.

A word on this clone: Its antigen remains unknown.

The chain employs TRBV7-8 and TRBJ2-5; D is unclear. What was sequenced was PBMCs. This TCR came from a woman aged 18-29 years in good health and CMV-seronegative. The CDR3 reads CASSLVVWETQYF. In DNA, the CDR3 is TGTGCCAGCAGCTTAGTAGTTTGGGAGACCCAGTACTTC.